The entry below describes one T cell receptor (beta chain). Its antigen is undetermined. The record originates from a study of Graves' ophthalmopathy and Graves' hyperthyroidism. Study summary: Peripheral blood was gathered at the point of initial diagnosis, before any treatment started. Study observations and caveats: Thyroid clonotypes that were expanded above 0.001 frequency mostly also appeared in blood.

Ophthalmopathy was moderately-to-severely active, CAS at least 3, NOSPECS at least 4, lasting under 3 months. PBMCs came from about 10 ml of fresh peripheral blood. CDR1 and CDR2 from the germline V gene are SGHRS and YFSETQ. V was pared by 2 bases and J by 7 bases, with 11 bases of the junction left unmatched. The CDR3 length is 16 residues. Researchers took RNA transcripts and amplified TCR beta CDR3 regions from them. First-round RT-PCR used HTBI primers; second-round multiplex PCR followed. Via MiXCR, TCRdb re-called the multiplex PCR reads, giving one row per CDR3 protein. The data hold approximately 45,000 distinct CDR3 sequences, with over 45% observed a single time.

The V and J genes are TRBV5-1 and TRBJ2-1, with 8 bases identical to TRBD1. The material sequenced was peripheral blood. This TCR came from an adult man with Graves' ophthalmopathy. The CDR3 nucleotides read TGCGCCAGCAGCTTTGGGGGCGGGACAGGTCCAAATGAGCAGTTCTTC. This translates into CASSFGGGTGPNEQFF.